These 15 T cell receptor beta chains were sequenced from one sample in a study of T cells in localized non-small cell lung cancer. Libraries were prepared by immunoSEQ multiplex PCR; TCRdb keeps only in-frame clonotypes and omits some of them. The sample lists roughly 25,000 clones; about 80% were seen once. The source material was PBMCs, sampled before any cancer treatment. The source of these receptors is a man between 35 and 75 years old with stage II lung adenocarcinoma.

The chain joins TRBV5-1 to TRBJ1-3; D gene unclear. The CDR3 has 16 amino acids. CDR1 is SGHRS, CDR2 YFSETQ, per germline. V lost 0 bases and J lost 0, with 10 bases in between. The CDR3 region is CASSLGYSNSGNTIYF. In DNA, the CDR3 is TGCGCCAGCAGCTTGGGATACAGCAACTCTGGAAACACCATATATTTT.

The chain joins TRBV7-8 to TRBJ2-7; 7 nucleotides match TRBD2. CDR3 size: 15 residues. The V segment lost 6 bases and the J segment 6 bases; nucleotides outside the gene matches: 14. Germline V gives CDR1 SGHVS, CDR2 FQNEAQ. For the CDR3, the DNA is TGTGCCAGCAGATTCAGGGAGGGAGGGCCCCGCGAGCAGTACTTC. Its translation: CASRFREGGPREQYF. The full variable domain, in which reference TRBV7-8 and TRBJ2-7 provide the parts outside the CDR3, is GAGVSQSPRYKVAKRGQDVALRCDPISGHVSLFWYQQALGQGPEFLTYFQNEAQLDKSGLPSDRFFAERPEGSVSTLKIQRTQQEDSAVYLCASRFREGGPREQYFGPGTRLTVT.

The chain employs TRBV4-2 and TRBJ1-2, with D possibly TRBD1 on 6 matching bases. Germline assignment: CDR1 LGHNA and CDR2 YNFKEQ. The CDR3 totals 16 residues. The V end was cut by 4 bases, the J end by 7 bases, with 22 bases between. Here the CDR3 reads CASSRSDEGGAGGYTF. Here the CDR3 DNA reads TGTGCCAGCAGCCGATCCGACGAGGGGGGGGCCGGTGGCTACACCTTC.

This clone was seen once. This sequence joins TRBV5-1 and TRBJ2-5, with TRBD1 as a possible D gene (6 bases). The V gene's germline CDR1 is SGHRS and CDR2 YFSETQ. V was trimmed by 0 bases and J by 2 bases, leaving 11 bases between them. The CDR3 has 15 residues. The CDR3 sequence: CASSLDSGEQETQYF. DNA of the CDR3: TGCGCCAGCAGCTTGGATTCAGGGGAGCAAGAGACCCAGTACTTC.

The chain combines TRBV10-3 with TRBJ2-5; D is undetermined. The length of the CDR3 is 13 residues. Germline V gene lookup returns CDR1 ENHRY and CDR2 SYGVKD. Trimming removed 10 bases at V and 3 bases at J, with 15 bases between. This chain's CDR3 is CATSQGREETQYF. The CDR3 nucleotides are TGTGCCACCTCCCAAGGACGGGAAGAGACCCAGTACTTC.

V is TRBV14 and J is TRBJ1-1; D is possibly TRBD1 (6 bases). CDR1 SGHDN and CDR2 FVKESK come from the germline V gene. The V end lost 5 bases, the J end lost 4 bases, and 14 bases lay between the germline ends. The CDR3 has 14 amino acids. In DNA, the CDR3 is TGTGCCAGCAGCACGAACAGGGTGGGCACTGAAGCTTTCTTT. Protein product: CASSTNRVGTEAFF.

The rearrangement uses TRBV7-9 and TRBJ1-2; no clear D. V was cut by 0 bases and J by 7 bases, with 15 bases left in between. This CDR3 is 15 amino acids long. Germline lookup yields CDR1 SEHNR and CDR2 FQNEAQ (reference sequence). The CDR3 sequence is CASSLARASTLGYTF. CDR3 nucleotides: TGTGCCAGCAGCTTAGCGCGGGCCAGTACCCTTGGCTACACCTTC.

Here the CDR3 DNA reads TGTGCCAGTAAGAGCAGGGGGCCGGACACTGAAGCTTTCTTT. This translates into CASKSRGPDTEAFF. The chain joins TRBV19 to TRBJ1-1, with 8 positions matching TRBD1. Per germline, CDR1 LNHDA and CDR2 SQIVND (reference sequence). The CDR3 is 14 amino acids. J lost 3 bases, V lost 7 bases, and 7 bases had no gene match.

Regarding this clone: Other nucleotide sequences in the sample specify the same CDR3. The gene calls are TRBV25-1 and TRBJ2-1; 9 nucleotides match TRBD1. The V gene end was trimmed by 3 bases and the J gene end by 7 bases; junction bases not matched to a gene: 7. Germline CDR1 and CDR2: MGHDK and SYGVNS. The CDR3 has 15 amino acids. As DNA, the CDR3 is TGTGCCAGCAGTGACCGGGACAGGGTGTCGAATGAGCAGTTCTTC. This gives the protein CASSDRDRVSNEQFF. Looking up the rest from reference TRBV25-1 and TRBJ2-1 gives the full variable domain: EADIYQTPRYLVIGTGKKITLECSQTMGHDKMYWYQQDPGMELHLIHYSYGVNSTEKGDLSSESTVSRIRTEHFPLTLESARPSHTSQYLCASSDRDRVSNEQFFGPGTRLTVL.

The rearrangement uses TRBV15 and TRBJ2-5; weak D call: TRBD1 (6 bases). CDR3 length: 17 residues. Germline CDR1 is LNHNV and CDR2 is YYDKDF (reference sequence). The V and J ends lost 3 bases and 2 bases respectively, with 19 bases between them. The chain's CDR3 is CATSSGSLGHLQETQYF. CDR3 in DNA: TGTGCCACCAGCAGTGGATCCCTGGGACACCTTCAAGAGACCCAGTACTTC.

CDR3 nucleotides: TGTGCCAGCAGCTTGGCAGTTAACTCCTACAATGAGCAGTTCTTC. It yields the protein CASSLAVNSYNEQFF. V is TRBV5-4 and J is TRBJ2-1; D uncertain. CDR3 length equals 15 residues. The ends were cut back, 0 bases at V and 0 bases at J, with 7 bases in the middle. Per the germline V gene, CDR1 is SGHNT and CDR2 is YYREEE (reference sequence).

The CDR3 nucleotides are TGCGCCAGCAGTTGGACTAGCGGGGGAGGTGAGACCCAGTACTTC. Its translation: CASSWTSGGGETQYF. The V and J genes are TRBV10-1 and TRBJ2-5; 13 bases line up with TRBD2. Germline-derived CDR1 and CDR2 are WNHNN and SYGVQD (reference sequence). The J segment lost 5 bases and the V segment lost 5 bases, leaving 5 bases of the junction unmatched. The CDR3 has 15 residues.

The CDR3: CASSGQGNQPQHF. The CDR3 coding sequence is TGTGCCAGCAGTGGACAGGGAAATCAGCCCCAGCATTTT. The V call is TRBV25-1, the J call TRBJ1-5, with 7 bases that match TRBD1. The CDR3 extends over 13 amino acids. CDR1 and CDR2 (germline): MGHDK, SYGVNS. Trimming removed 4 bases from V and 4 bases from J; junction bases left unmatched: 1.

The chain carries TRBV6-6 and TRBJ2-7; no definite D call. The CDR3 is 15 residues long. Germline loops: CDR1 MNHNY, CDR2 SVGAGI (reference sequence). V was clipped by 6 bases and J by 3 bases, with 18 bases between them. The CDR3 coding sequence is TGTGCCAGCAGAGGTAGGTCTCCCTGGTGCTACGAGCAGTACTTC. This translates into CASRGRSPWCYEQYF.

The chain carries TRBV5-1 and TRBJ2-1; 9 bases are a match to TRBD2. CDR1 SGHRS and CDR2 YFSETQ come from the germline V gene. This CDR3 is built from 15 residues. V shed 4 bases, J shed 0 bases, and the junction held 2 bases outside the gene matches. The CDR3 DNA follows: TGCGCCAGCAGCCGCGGGGGGGCCTCCTACAATGAGCAGTTCTTC. Its translation: CASSRGGASYNEQFF.